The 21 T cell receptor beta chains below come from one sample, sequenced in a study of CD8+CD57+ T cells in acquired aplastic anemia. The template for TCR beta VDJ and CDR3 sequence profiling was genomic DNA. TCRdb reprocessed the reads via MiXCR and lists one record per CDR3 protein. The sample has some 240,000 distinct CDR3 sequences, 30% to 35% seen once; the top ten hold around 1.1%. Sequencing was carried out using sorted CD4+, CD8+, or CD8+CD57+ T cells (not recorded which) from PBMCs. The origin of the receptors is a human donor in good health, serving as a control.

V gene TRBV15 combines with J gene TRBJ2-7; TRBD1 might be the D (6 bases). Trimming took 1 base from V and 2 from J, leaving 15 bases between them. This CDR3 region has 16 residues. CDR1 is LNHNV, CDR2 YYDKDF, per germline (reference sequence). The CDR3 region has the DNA TGTGCCACCAGCAGAGGTTGGGGACATCAGACCTACGAGCAGTACTTC. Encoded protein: CATSRGWGHQTYEQYF. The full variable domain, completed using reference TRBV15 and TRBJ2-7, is DAMVIQNPRYQVTQFGKPVTLSCSQTLNHNVMYWYQQKSSQAPKLLFHYYDKDFNNEADTPDNFQSRRPNTSFCFLDIRSPGLGDTAMYLCATSRGWGHQTYEQYFGPGTRLTVT.

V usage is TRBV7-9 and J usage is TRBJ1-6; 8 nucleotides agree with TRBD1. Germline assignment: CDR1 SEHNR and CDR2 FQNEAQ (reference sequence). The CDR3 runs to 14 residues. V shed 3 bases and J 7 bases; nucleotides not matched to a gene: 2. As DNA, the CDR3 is TGTGCCAGCAGCTTCGACAGGGGCAATTCACCCCTCCACTTT. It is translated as CASSFDRGNSPLHF.

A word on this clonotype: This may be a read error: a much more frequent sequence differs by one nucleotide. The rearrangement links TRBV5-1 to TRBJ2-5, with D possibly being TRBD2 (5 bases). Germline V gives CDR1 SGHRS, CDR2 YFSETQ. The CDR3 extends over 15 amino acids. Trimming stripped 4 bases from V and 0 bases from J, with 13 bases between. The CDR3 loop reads CASSLLADYQETQYF. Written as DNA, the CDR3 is TGCGCCAGCAGCCTTCTAGCCGATTACCAAGAGACCCAGTACTTC.

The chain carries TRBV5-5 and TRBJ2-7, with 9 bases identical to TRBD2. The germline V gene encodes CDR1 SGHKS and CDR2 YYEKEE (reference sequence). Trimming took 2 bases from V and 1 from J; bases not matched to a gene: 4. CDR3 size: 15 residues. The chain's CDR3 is CASSFLAGISYEQYF. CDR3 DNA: TGTGCCAGCAGCTTTCTAGCGGGGATATCCTACGAGCAGTACTTC.

CDR3 in amino acids: CASSSDGGGTGELFF. The CDR3 DNA follows: TGTGCCAGCAGCTCAGATGGGGGGGGCACCGGGGAGCTGTTTTTT. The chain joins TRBV7-1 to TRBJ2-2; 7 nucleotides line up with TRBD2. TRBV7-1 is sorted into the ORF group, with uncertain function. The V gene end was trimmed by 1 base and the J gene end by 4 bases; junction bases not matched to a gene: 3. The CDR3 extends over 15 amino acids.

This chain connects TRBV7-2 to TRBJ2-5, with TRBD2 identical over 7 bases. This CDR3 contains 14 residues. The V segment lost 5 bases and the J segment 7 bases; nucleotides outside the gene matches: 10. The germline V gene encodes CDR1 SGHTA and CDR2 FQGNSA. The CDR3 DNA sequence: TGTGCCAGCAGCCGTGCGGGAGCGGCTGGGACCCAGTACTTC. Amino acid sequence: CASSRAGAAGTQYF.

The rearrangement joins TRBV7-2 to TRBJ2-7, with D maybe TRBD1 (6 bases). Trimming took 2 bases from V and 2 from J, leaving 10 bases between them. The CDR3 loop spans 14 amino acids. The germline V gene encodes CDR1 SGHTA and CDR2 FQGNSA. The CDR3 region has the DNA TGTGCCAGCAGCTTATCGACAGGAGCCTACGAGCAGTACTTC. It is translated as CASSLSTGAYEQYF. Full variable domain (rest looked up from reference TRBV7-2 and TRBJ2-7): GAGVSQSPSNKVTEKGKDVELRCDPISGHTALYWYRQSLGQGLEFLIYFQGNSAPDKSGLPSDRFSAERTGGSVSTLTIQRTQQEDSAVYLCASSLSTGAYEQYFGPGTRLTVT.

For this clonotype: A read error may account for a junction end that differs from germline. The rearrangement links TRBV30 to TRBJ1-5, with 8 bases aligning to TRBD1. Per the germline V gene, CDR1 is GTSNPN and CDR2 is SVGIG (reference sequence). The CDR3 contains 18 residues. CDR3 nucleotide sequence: TGTGCCTGGGGTGTTCAGTACAGGGGGTCGAATAGCAATCAGCCCCAGCATTTT. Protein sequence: CAWGVQYRGSNSNQPQHF.

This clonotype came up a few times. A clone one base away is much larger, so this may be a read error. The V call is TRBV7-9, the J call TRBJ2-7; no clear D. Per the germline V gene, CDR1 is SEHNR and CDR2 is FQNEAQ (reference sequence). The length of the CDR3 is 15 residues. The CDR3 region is CASSFGQPRPYGQYF. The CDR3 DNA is TGTGCCAGCAGCTTTGGGCAGCCACGTCCCTACGGGCAGTACTTC.

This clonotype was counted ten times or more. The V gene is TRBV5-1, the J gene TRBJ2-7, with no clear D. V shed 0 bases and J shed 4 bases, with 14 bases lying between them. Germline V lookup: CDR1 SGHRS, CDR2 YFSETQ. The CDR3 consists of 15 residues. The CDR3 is CASSLESWGSYEQYF. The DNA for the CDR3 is TGCGCCAGCAGCTTGGAGAGTTGGGGTTCGTACGAGCAGTACTTC.

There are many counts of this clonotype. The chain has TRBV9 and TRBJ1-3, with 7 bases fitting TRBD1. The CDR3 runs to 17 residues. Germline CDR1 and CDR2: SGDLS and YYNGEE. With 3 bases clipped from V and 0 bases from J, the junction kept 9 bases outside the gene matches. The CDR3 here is CASSDQYRTGSGNTIYF. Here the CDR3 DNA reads TGTGCCAGCAGCGACCAATATCGGACAGGCTCTGGAAACACCATATATTTT.

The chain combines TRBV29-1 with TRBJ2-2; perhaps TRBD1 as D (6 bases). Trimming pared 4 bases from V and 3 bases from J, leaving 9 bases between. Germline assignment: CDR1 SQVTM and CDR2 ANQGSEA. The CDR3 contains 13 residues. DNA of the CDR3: TGCAGCGTTGTAGAGGGGGACACCGGGGAGCTGTTTTTT. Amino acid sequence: CSVVEGDTGELFF.

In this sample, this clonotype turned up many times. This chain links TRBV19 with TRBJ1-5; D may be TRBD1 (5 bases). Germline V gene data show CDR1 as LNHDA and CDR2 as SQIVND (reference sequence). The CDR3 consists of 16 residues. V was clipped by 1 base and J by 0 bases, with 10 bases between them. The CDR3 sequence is CASSIARTHSNQPQHF. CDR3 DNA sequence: TGTGCCAGTAGTATAGCTAGGACACATAGCAATCAGCCCCAGCATTTT.

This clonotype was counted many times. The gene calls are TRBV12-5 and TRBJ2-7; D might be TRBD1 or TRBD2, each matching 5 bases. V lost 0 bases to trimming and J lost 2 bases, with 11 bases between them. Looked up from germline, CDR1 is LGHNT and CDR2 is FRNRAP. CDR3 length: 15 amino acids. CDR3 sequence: CASGLVIRDAYEQYF. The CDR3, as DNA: TGTGCTAGTGGTTTGGTAATCAGGGACGCCTACGAGCAGTACTTC.

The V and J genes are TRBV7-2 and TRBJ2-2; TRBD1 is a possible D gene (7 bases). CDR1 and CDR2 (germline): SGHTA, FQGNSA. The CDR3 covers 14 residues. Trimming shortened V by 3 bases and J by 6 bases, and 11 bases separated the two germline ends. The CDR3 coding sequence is TGTGCCAGCAGCTTCCAGGGGGGCCCCGGGGAGCTGTTTTTT. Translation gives CASSFQGGPGELFF.

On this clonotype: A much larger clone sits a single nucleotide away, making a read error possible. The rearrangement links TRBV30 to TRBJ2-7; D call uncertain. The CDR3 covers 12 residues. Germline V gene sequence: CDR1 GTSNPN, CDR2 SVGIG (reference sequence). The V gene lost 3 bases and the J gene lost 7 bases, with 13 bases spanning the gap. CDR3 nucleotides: TGTGCCTGGAGGGCGACACTGGGGGAGCAGTACTTC. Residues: CAWRATLGEQYF.

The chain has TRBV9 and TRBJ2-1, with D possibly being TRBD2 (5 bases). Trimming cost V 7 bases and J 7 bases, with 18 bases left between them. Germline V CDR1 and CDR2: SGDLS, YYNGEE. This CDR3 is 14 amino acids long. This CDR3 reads CASSPRALTNEQFF. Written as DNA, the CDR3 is TGTGCCAGCTCACCGAGGGCCCTGACTAATGAGCAGTTCTTC.

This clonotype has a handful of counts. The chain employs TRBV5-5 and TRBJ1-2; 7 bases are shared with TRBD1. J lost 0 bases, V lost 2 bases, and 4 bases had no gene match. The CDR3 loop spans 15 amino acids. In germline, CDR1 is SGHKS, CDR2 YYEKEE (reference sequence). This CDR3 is CASSFTGDSNYGYTF. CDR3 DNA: TGTGCCAGCAGCTTTACAGGGGATTCTAACTATGGCTACACCTTC.

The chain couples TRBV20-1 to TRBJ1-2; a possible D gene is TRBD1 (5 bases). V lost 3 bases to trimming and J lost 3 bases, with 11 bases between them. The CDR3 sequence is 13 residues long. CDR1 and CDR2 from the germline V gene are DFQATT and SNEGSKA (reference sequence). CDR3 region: CSAREGDHYGYTF. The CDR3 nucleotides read TGCAGTGCTAGGGAAGGGGATCACTATGGCTACACCTTC.

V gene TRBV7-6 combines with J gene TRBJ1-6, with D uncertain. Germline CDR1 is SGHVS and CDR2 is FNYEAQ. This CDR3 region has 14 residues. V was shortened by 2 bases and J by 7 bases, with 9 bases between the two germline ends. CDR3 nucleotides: TGTGCCAGCAGCTTATCGACGGGCAATTCACCCCTCCACTTT. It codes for CASSLSTGNSPLHF. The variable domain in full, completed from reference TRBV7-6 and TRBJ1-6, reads GAGVSQSPRYKVTKRGQDVALRCDPISGHVSLYWYRQALGQGPEFLTYFNYEAQQDKSGLPNDRFSAERPEGSISTLTIQRTEQRDSAMYRCASSLSTGNSPLHFGNGTRLTVT.

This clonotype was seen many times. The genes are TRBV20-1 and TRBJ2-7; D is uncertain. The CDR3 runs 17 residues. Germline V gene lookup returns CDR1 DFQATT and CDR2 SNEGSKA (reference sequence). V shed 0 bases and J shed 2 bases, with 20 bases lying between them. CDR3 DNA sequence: TGCAGTGCTAGAGATAGGCTTGGTAAGGGATATGCCTACGAGCAGTACTTC. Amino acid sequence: CSARDRLGKGYAYEQYF.